The 27 T cell receptor beta chains presented below share a single source sample, sequenced in a study of blood T cells in healthy people across ages. A second PCR, run for roughly 7 to 12 cycles, used a sample-barcoded 5' primer plus a J-beta primer mix. Using its own MiXCR run on the 5' RACE reads, TCRdb lists one record per CDR3 protein. Seen here are fewer than 950,000 distinct CDR3 sequences, approximately 35% observed once, and the top ten hold 10% to 15%. Sequencing input: blood. Source of these receptors: a man aged 18 to 35 in good health.

The chain couples TRBV6-5 to TRBJ2-6; either TRBD1 or TRBD2 may supply D (5 bases each). The CDR3 is made up of 16 amino acids. Germline V gives CDR1 MNHEY, CDR2 SVGAGI. V lost 7 bases and J lost 0, with 13 bases in between. CDR3 sequence (DNA): TGTGCCAGCACCAGGGCTACTAGCTCTGGGGCCAACGTCCTGACTTTC. Translated, it gives CASTRATSSGANVLTF.

The rearrangement links TRBV20-1 to TRBJ2-7; perhaps D is TRBD1 or TRBD2 (5 bases each). The CDR3 is 13 residues long. Germline lookup yields CDR1 DFQATT and CDR2 SNEGSKA (reference sequence). The germline V and J ends were trimmed by 4 bases and 0 bases, with 10 bases remaining between them. The CDR3 loop is CSATAGASYEQYF. The CDR3 DNA reads as TGCAGTGCTACCGCCGGGGCCTCCTACGAGCAGTACTTC.

The chain couples TRBV5-1 to TRBJ2-1, with unresolved D. The assigned J gene may be wrong: the sequence end matches TRBJ2-7 better. Germline CDR1 reads SGHRS; CDR2 reads YFSETQ. This CDR3 region has 15 residues. The CDR3, as DNA: TGCGCCAGCAGTCTGTCCAGGAACTCCTACAATGAGCAGTACTTC. It encodes CASSLSRNSYNEQYF.

This clonotype was seen a handful of times. The rearrangement uses TRBV12-3 or TRBV12-4 and TRBJ1-2, with TRBD1 as a possible D gene (6 bases). Trimming removed 2 bases from V and 8 bases from J, with 9 bases in between. There are 12 residues in the CDR3. In DNA, the CDR3 is TGTGCCAGCAGTTTAAGGGGGGGCGGCTACACCTTC. It specifies CASSLRGGGYTF.

The chain uses TRBV2 and TRBJ1-3; D ambiguous. V was shortened by 5 bases and J by 2 bases, with 10 bases between the two germline ends. Germline V gives CDR1 SNHLY, CDR2 FYNNEI. The CDR3 extends over 14 amino acids. The CDR3 spells CASSKRRTGNTIYF. The CDR3, as DNA: TGTGCCAGCAGTAAACGGAGAACTGGAAACACCATATATTTT.

The sample holds many counts of this clonotype. The rearrangement joins TRBV5-5 to TRBJ2-7, with 7 bases aligning to TRBD1. This CDR3 contains 15 residues. Germline values: CDR1 SGHKS, CDR2 YYEKEE (reference sequence). Trimming took 4 bases from V and 0 from J; bases not matched to a gene: 7. The CDR3, as DNA: TGTGCCAGCAGCGTACAGGGGACGACCTCCTACGAGCAGTACTTC. The encoded protein is CASSVQGTTSYEQYF.

This clonotype was found a few times. This chain uses TRBV15 with TRBJ1-1; no reliable D call. Germline CDR1 is LNHNV and CDR2 is YYDKDF (reference sequence). This CDR3 is 16 amino acids long. The V end lost 2 bases, the J end lost 1 base, and 14 bases lay between the germline ends. The CDR3 sequence is CATSRYPHSGNTEAFF. CDR3 bases: TGTGCCACCAGCAGATACCCCCATTCAGGGAACACTGAAGCTTTCTTT.

This clonotype showed up just a few times. This chain connects TRBV20-1 to TRBJ1-1; possibly TRBD1 for D (5 bases). V gave up 8 bases and J gave up 1 base, with 20 bases separating them. The germline CDR1 and CDR2 sequences are DFQATT and SNEGSKA (reference sequence). The CDR3 contains 15 residues. This CDR3 is CSTTRLTGTNTEAFF. For the CDR3, the DNA is TGCAGTACCACTAGGCTGACCGGGACGAACACTGAAGCTTTCTTT.

The J gene is TRBJ2-1, the V gene TRBV7-3; D is unclear. This CDR3 is 13 amino acids long. With 6 bases removed from V and 8 bases from J, the gap between germline ends came to 14 bases. CDR1 SGHTA and CDR2 FQGTGA come from the germline V gene. The CDR3 DNA reads as TGTGCCAGCAGTACCAACCCCTGGGATGAGCAGTTCTTC. Protein: CASSTNPWDEQFF.

This sequence joins TRBV28 and TRBJ2-3; 8 nucleotides align to TRBD2. Germline V gene sequence: CDR1 MDHEN, CDR2 SYDVKM. This CDR3 comprises 16 residues. V lost 5 bases and J lost 2; bases outside the gene matches: 9. The CDR3 DNA reads TGTGCCAGCAGTGGCGGAGCGGGGGACTACACAGATACGCAGTATTTT. Its protein is CASSGGAGDYTDTQYF.

The sample holds many counts of this clonotype. This chain links TRBV29-1 with TRBJ1-2; D is uncertain. Germline V lookup: CDR1 SQVTM, CDR2 ANQGSEA. CDR3 size: 12 residues. V was shortened by 6 bases and J by 4 bases, with 12 bases between the two germline ends. The CDR3 DNA reads as TGCAGCGTCGGACGGGAGGCCTATGGCTACACCTTC. It encodes CSVGREAYGYTF.

The J gene is TRBJ2-3, the V gene TRBV14; unclear D gene. Germline assignment: CDR1 SGHDN and CDR2 FVKESK. CDR3 size: 15 residues. V lost 2 bases to trimming and J lost 3 bases, with 12 bases between them. The CDR3, as DNA: TGTGCCAGCAGCCAACTAGGGTTCAGTACAGATACGCAGTATTTT. It yields the protein CASSQLGFSTDTQYF.

The chain uses TRBV5-5 and TRBJ1-5; D remains ambiguous. The V and J ends lost 5 bases and 3 bases respectively, with 15 bases between them. This CDR3 comprises 15 residues. The germline gives CDR1 SGHKS, CDR2 YYEKEE (reference sequence). Written as DNA, the CDR3 is TGTGCCAGCAGTATAGGAGTCAGAGACAATCAGCCCCAGCATTTT. Encoded protein: CASSIGVRDNQPQHF.

Here the CDR3 DNA reads TGTGCCAGCAGCTTGATCGCAGGGTCCTACGAGCAGTACTTC. Its translation is CASSLIAGSYEQYF. The chain links TRBV7-6 to TRBJ2-7, with D tentatively TRBD1 (5 bases). Trimming removed 3 bases from V and 1 base from J, with 10 bases in between. The CDR3 is 14 residues long. CDR1 and CDR2 from the germline V gene are SGHVS and FNYEAQ.

Note on this clonotype: This may arise from a read error, as a much more abundant clone is one base away. The genes are TRBV12-3 or TRBV12-4 and TRBJ2-4, with D hard to call. V dropped 3 bases and J dropped 0 bases, with 9 bases sitting between them. This CDR3 is built from 15 residues. The DNA of the CDR3 is TGTGCCAGCAGTTTTGCCGTTTTAGCCAAAAACATTCAGTACTTC. This encodes CASSFAVLAKNIQYF.

CDR3 sequence (DNA): TGCGCCAGCAGCCGGACTAGCGGGGAGCCAAATGAGCAGTTCTTC. Its translation is CASSRTSGEPNEQFF. This chain links TRBV5-1 with TRBJ2-1; 12 positions agree with TRBD2. V lost 4 bases to trimming and J lost 7 bases; unmatched junction nucleotides: 6. Germline-derived CDR1 and CDR2 are SGHRS and YFSETQ. CDR3 length: 15 amino acids.

The chain joins TRBV20-1 to TRBJ1-1; no firm D call. Germline V gene sequence: CDR1 DFQATT, CDR2 SNEGSKA (reference sequence). V was clipped by 0 bases and J by 5 bases, with 13 bases between them. The CDR3 sequence is 14 residues long. The CDR3 protein is CSAREGSVPTEAFF. The CDR3 region has the DNA TGCAGTGCTAGAGAGGGTTCGGTTCCGACTGAAGCTTTCTTT.

This clonotype showed up just a few times. The chain recombines TRBV5-1 with TRBJ2-1, with TRBD1 matching over 8 bases. The germline V gene has CDR1 SGHRS and CDR2 YFSETQ. V lost 1 base and J lost 3; bases outside the gene matches: 9. The CDR3 totals 17 residues. CDR3 nucleotides: TGCGCCAGCAGCTTGACTTTTTCGGGACAGGACTACAATGAGCAGTTCTTC. This sequence encodes CASSLTFSGQDYNEQFF.

This clonotype came up a few times. The chain uses TRBV20-1 and TRBJ1-1; 11 bases agree with TRBD1. V lost 5 bases to trimming and J lost 4 bases; unmatched junction nucleotides: 6. In germline, CDR1 is DFQATT, CDR2 SNEGSKA (reference sequence). The CDR3 loop spans 14 amino acids. The CDR3 loop reads CSAGWTGGPTEAFF. CDR3 bases: TGCAGTGCTGGATGGACAGGGGGCCCCACTGAAGCTTTCTTT.

This chain links TRBV2 with TRBJ2-3; D ambiguous. Trimming shortened V by 3 bases and J by 1 base, and 14 bases separated the two germline ends. Germline-derived CDR1 and CDR2 are SNHLY and FYNNEI. The CDR3 has 16 residues. CDR3 sequence reads: CASSDFNARGTDTQYF. CDR3 nucleotides: TGTGCCAGCAGTGATTTTAATGCTAGGGGCACAGATACGCAGTATTTT.

This clonotype was recorded at least ten times. The chain carries TRBV12-3 or TRBV12-4 and TRBJ2-4, with D tentatively TRBD2 (7 bases). Trimming stripped 5 bases from V and 6 bases from J, with 11 bases between. The CDR3 extends over 13 amino acids. In nucleotides, the CDR3 is TGTGCCAGCAGTAAGAGGGGGGGAAACATTCAGTACTTC. This encodes CASSKRGGNIQYF.

The V and J genes are TRBV10-3 and TRBJ2-6; no clear D. Germline-derived CDR1 and CDR2 are ENHRY and SYGVKD. V dropped 3 bases and J dropped 9 bases, with 9 bases sitting between them. The CDR3 loop spans 13 amino acids. The CDR3 sequence: CAISEVSFNVLTF. The CDR3 DNA reads TGTGCCATCAGTGAAGTCAGCTTCAACGTCCTGACTTTC.

The chain uses TRBV12-3 or TRBV12-4 and TRBJ2-1; maybe TRBD1 (6 bases). This CDR3 is 16 amino acids long. With 2 bases removed from V and 6 bases from J, the gap between germline ends came to 17 bases. The CDR3 protein is CASSLRVGQVVNEQFF. The CDR3 DNA sequence: TGTGCCAGCAGTTTAAGAGTGGGACAAGTAGTCAATGAGCAGTTCTTC.

The rearrangement uses TRBV9 and TRBJ1-5, with 10 bases that match TRBD1. The V gene end was trimmed by 4 bases and the J gene end by 8 bases; junction bases not matched to a gene: 9. Germline V gene data show CDR1 as SGDLS and CDR2 as YYNGEE. CDR3 length: 15 amino acids. DNA of the CDR3: TGTGCCAGCAGCACGGGACAGGGGAGGTGGGAGCCCCAGCATTTT. Residues: CASSTGQGRWEPQHF. The variable domain in full, completed from reference TRBV9 and TRBJ1-5, reads DSGVTQTPKHLITATGQRVTLRCSPRSGDLSVYWYQQSLDQGLQFLIQYYNGEERAKGNILERFSAQQFPDLHSELNLSSLELGDSALYFCASSTGQGRWEPQHFGDGTRLSIL.

This clonotype was detected many times. This chain joins TRBV20-1 and TRBJ1-2, with TRBD1 as a possible D gene (6 bases). This CDR3 has 14 residues. V lost 6 bases, J lost 2 bases, and 16 bases lay in between. CDR1 DFQATT and CDR2 SNEGSKA come from the germline V gene (reference sequence). This CDR3 is CSARSRDTNYGYTF. The CDR3 DNA follows: TGCAGTGCCAGATCCCGGGACACCAACTATGGCTACACCTTC.

In its sample, this clonotype was seen a few times. V is TRBV29-1 and J is TRBJ2-3; D unclear. V was cut by 0 bases and J by 0 bases, with 13 bases left in between. CDR1 and CDR2 (germline): SQVTM, ANQGSEA. The CDR3 length is 16 residues. DNA of the CDR3: TGCAGCGTTGAAGATCAGACGGCTCTTAGCACAGATACGCAGTATTTT. Protein product: CSVEDQTALSTDTQYF.

Details on this clonotype: Germline and junction disagree at one end, which may indicate a read error. DNA for the CDR3: TGCGCCAGCGGCCATGGGGATAGAAACTCCTACGAGCAGTACTTC. Encoded protein: CASGHGDRNSYEQYF. V usage is TRBV4-3 and J usage is TRBJ2-7; D unresolved. This CDR3 has 15 residues. Germline V lookup: CDR1 LGHNA, CDR2 YSLEER.